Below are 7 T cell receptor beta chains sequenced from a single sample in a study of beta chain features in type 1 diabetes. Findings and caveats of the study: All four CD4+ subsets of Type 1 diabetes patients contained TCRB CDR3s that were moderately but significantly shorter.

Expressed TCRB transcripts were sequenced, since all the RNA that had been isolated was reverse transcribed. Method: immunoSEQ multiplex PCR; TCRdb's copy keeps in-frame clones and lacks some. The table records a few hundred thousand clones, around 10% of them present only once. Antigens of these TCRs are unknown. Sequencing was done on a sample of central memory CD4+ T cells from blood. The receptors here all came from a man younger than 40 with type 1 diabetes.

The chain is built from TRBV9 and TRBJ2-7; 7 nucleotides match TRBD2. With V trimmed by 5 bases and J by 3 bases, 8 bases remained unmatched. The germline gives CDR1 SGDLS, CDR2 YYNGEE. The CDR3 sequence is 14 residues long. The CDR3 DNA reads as TGTGCCAGCAGTGACGGCGGGGGAAACTACGAGCAGTACTTC. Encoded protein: CASSDGGGNYEQYF. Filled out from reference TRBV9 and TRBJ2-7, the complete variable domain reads DSGVTQTPKHLITATGQRVTLRCSPRSGDLSVYWYQQSLDQGLQFLIQYYNGEERAKGNILERFSAQQFPDLHSELNLSSLELGDSALYFCASSDGGGNYEQYFGPGTRLTVT.

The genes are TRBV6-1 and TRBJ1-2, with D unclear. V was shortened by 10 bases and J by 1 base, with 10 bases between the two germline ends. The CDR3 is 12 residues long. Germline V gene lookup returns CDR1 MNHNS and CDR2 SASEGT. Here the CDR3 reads CATTESNYGYTF. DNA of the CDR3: TGTGCCACCACGGAGAGTAACTATGGCTACACCTTC.

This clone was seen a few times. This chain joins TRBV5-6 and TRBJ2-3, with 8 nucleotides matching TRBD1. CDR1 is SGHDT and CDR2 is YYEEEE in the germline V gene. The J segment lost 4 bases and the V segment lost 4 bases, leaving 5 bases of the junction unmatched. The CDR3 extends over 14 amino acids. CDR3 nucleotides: TGTGCCAGCAGCCTGGGACAGGTGGCAGATACGCAGTATTTT. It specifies CASSLGQVADTQYF. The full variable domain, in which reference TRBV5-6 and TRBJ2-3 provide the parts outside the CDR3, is DAGVTQSPTHLIKTRGQQVTLRCSPKSGHDTVSWYQQALGQGPQFIFQYYEEEERQRGNFPDRFSGHQFPNYSSELNVNALLLGDSALYLCASSLGQVADTQYFGPGTRLTVL.

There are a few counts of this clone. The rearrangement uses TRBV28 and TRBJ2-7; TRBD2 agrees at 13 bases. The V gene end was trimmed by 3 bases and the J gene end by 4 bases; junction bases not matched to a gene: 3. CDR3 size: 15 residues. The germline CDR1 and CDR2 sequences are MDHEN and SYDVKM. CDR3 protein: CASSFWTSGRYEQYF. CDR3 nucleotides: TGTGCCAGCAGTTTTTGGACTAGCGGGAGATACGAGCAGTACTTC.

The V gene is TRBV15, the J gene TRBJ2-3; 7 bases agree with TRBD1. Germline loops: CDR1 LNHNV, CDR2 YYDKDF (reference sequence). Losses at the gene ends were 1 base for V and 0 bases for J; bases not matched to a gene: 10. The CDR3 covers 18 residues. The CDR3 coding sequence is TGTGCCACCAGCAGAGGCCGCACAGGGGTCACTAGCACAGATACGCAGTATTTT. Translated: CATSRGRTGVTSTDTQYF.

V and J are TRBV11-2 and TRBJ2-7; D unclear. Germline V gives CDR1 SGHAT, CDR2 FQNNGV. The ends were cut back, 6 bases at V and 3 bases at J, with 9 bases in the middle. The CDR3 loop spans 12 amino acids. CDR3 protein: CASSPTGYEQYF. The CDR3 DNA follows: TGTGCCAGCAGTCCGACTGGCTACGAGCAGTACTTC.

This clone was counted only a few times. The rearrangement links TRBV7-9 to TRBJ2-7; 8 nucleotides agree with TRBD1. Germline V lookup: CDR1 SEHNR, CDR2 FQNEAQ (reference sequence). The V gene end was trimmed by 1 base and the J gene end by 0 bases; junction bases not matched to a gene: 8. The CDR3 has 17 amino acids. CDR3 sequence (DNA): TGTGCCAGCAGCTTAGGGATTGGACAGGGTATCTCCTACGAGCAGTACTTC. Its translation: CASSLGIGQGISYEQYF.